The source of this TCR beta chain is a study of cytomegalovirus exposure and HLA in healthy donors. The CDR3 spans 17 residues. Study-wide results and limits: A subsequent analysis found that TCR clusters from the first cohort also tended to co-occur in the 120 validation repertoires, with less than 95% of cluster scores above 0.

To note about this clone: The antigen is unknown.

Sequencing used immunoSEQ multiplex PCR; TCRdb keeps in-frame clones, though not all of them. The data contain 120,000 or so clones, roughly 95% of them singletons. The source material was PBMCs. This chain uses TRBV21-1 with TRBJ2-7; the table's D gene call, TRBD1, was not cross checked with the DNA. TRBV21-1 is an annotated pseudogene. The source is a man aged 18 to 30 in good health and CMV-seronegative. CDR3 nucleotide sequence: TGTGCCAGCAGCAAAACGCCCCCGGACAGGGGGGCTTACGAGCAGTACTTC. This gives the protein CASSKTPPDRGAYEQYF.